The source of this T cell receptor (beta chain) is a study of blood T cell repertoires in COVID-19. Across the whole study: Acute and convalescent COVID-19 samples came from the United States, Italy and Spain. Nucleic acid was either cDNA or gDNA, and it came from T cells, B-cell-depleted T cells, or PBMCs.

Per the study methods: Nucleated cell number was recorded as an estimate derived from reference gene primer amplification. Using immunoSEQ multiplex PCR, the repertoire was profiled, and TCRdb retains in-frame clones only, with some absent. V and J calls and clone size are those listed in that table; D and trimming were worked out from the DNA. The sample includes around 340,000 clones, approximately 82% of them seen just once. V was trimmed by 6 bases and J by 4 bases, leaving 12 bases between them. Germline V gene lookup returns CDR1 MNHEY and CDR2 SVGAGI. The CDR3 spans 13 residues. The chain recombines TRBV6-5 with TRBJ1-2; TRBD1 is a possible D gene (6 bases). Sequences were obtained from peripheral blood. This receptor was obtained from a man between 25 and 39 years old with active or convalescent COVID-19. The CDR3 DNA follows: TGTGCCAGCAGATACACAGGGTTCTATGGCTACACCTTC. Its protein is CASRYTGFYGYTF.